This record concerns one T cell receptor (beta chain) sequence. This sample was included in a study of blood T cell repertoires in COVID-19. V lost 5 bases and J lost 8; bases outside the gene matches: 11. Germline V CDR1 and CDR2: SGHTA, FQGNSA. CDR3 length: 16 residues. Only in-frame clones appear in the TCRdb table, and some are missing; sequencing was by immunoSEQ multiplex PCR. The sample has around 190,000 clones; approximately 80% are singletons. The material sequenced was peripheral blood. This receptor was identified in a woman aged 50 to 65 with acute or convalescent COVID-19. This chain uses TRBV7-2 with TRBJ1-4; TRBD1 matches 10 bases. Here the CDR3 reads CASSPIDRGPGEKLFF. In DNA form, the CDR3 reads TGTGCCAGCAGCCCGATAGACAGGGGGCCGGGAGAAAAACTGTTTTTT.